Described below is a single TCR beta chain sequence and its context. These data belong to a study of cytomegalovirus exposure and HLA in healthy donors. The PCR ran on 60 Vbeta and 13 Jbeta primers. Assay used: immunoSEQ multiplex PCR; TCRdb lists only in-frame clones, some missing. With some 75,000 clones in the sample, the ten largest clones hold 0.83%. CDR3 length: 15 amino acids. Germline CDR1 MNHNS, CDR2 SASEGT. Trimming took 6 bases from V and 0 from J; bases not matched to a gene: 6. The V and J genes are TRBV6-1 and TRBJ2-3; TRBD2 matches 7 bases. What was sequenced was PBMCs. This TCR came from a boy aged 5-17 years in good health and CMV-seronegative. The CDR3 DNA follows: TGTGCCAGCAGCGTACTAGCGCCTAGCACAGATACGCAGTATTTT. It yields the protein CASSVLAPSTDTQYF.